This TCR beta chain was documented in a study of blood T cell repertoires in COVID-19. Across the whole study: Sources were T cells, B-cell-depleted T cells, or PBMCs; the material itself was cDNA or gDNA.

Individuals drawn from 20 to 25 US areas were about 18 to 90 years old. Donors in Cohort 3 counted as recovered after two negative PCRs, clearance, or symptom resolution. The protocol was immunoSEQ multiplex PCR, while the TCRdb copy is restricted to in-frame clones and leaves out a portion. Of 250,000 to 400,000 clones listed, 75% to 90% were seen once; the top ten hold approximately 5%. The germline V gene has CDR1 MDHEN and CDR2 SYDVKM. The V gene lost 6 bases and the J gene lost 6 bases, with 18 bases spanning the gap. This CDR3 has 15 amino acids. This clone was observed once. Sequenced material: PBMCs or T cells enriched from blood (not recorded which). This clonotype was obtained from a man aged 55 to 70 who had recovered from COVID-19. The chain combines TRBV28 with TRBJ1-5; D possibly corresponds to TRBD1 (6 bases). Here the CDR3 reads CASSVTGLRPQPQHF. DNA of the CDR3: TGTGCCAGCAGCGTCACAGGGCTGAGACCTCAGCCCCAGCATTTT.